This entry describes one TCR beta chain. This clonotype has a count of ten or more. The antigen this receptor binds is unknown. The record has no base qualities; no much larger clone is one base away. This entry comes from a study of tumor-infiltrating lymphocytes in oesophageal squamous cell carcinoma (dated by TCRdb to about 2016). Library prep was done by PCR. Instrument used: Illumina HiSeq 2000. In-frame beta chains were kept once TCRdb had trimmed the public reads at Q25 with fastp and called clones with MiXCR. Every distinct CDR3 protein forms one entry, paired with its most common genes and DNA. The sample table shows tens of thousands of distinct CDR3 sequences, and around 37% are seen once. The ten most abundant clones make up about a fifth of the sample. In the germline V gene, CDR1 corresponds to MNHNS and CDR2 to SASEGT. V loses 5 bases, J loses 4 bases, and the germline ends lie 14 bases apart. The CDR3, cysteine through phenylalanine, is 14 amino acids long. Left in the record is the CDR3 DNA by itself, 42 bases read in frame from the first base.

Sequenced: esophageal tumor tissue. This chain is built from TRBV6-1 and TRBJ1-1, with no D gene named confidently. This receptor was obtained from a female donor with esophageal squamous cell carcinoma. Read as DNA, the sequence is TGTGCCAGCAGTCTCACGCGTTGGGGCACTGAAGCTTTCTTT. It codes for CASSLTRWGTEAFF.